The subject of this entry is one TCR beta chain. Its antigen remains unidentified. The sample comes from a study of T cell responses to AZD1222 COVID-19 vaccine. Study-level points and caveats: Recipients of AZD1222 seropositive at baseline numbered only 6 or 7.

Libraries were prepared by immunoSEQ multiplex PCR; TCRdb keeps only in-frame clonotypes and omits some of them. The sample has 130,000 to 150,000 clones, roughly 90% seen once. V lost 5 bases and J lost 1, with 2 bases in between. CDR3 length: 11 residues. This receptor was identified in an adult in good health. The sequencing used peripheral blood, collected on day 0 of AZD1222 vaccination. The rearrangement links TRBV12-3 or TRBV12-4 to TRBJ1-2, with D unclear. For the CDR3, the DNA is TGTGCCAGCAGTCGTAACTATGGCTACACCTTC. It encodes CASSRNYGYTF.